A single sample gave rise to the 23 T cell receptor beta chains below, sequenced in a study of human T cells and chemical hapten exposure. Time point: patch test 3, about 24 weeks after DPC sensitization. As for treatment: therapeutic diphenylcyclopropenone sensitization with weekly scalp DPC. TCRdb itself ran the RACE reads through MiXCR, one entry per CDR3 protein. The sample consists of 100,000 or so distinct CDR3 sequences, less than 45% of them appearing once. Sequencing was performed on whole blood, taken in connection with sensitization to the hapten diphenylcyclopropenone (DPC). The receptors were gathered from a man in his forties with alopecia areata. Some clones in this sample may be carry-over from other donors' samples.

The CDR3 spells CASSPRDSAGYTF. For the CDR3, the DNA is TGTGCCAGCTCCCCCCGGGACTCGGCTGGCTACACCTTC. The chain combines TRBV18 with TRBJ1-2; D may be TRBD1 (5 bases). Between the trimmed V and J ends, which lost 6 bases and 7 bases, there was a span of 15 bases. Germline V CDR1 and CDR2: KGHSH, LQKENI. CDR3 length: 13 residues.

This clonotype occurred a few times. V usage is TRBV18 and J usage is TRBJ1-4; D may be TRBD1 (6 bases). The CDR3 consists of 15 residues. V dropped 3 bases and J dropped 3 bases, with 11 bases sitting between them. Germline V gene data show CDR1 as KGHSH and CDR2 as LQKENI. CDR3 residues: CASSPARQANEKLFF. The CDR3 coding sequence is TGTGCCAGCTCACCCGCCCGACAGGCTAATGAAAAACTGTTTTTT. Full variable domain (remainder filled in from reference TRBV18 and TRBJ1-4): NAGVMQNPRHLVRRRGQEARLRCSPMKGHSHVYWYRQLPEEGLKFMVYLQKENIIDESGMPKERFSAEFPKEGPSILRIQQVVRGDSAAYFCASSPARQANEKLFFGSGTQLSVL.

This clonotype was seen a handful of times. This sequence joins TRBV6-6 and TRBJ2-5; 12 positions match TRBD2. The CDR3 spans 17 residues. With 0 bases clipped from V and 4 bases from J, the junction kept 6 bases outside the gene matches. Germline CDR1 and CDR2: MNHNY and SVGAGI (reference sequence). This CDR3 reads CASSYSPSGRAGETQYF. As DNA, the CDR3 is TGTGCCAGCAGTTACTCGCCTAGCGGGAGGGCCGGAGAGACCCAGTACTTC.

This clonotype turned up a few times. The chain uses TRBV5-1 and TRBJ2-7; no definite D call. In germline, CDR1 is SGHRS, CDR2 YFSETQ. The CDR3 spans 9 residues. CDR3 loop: CVPIYEQYF. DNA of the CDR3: TGCGTCCCGATCTACGAGCAGTACTTC.

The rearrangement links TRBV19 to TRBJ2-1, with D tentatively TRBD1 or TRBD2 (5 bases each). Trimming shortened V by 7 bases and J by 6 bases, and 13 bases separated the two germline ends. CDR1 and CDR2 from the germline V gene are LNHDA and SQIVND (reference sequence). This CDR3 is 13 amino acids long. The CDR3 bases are TGTGCCAGTACCCCCGGGACCAGCAATGAGCAGTTCTTC. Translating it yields CASTPGTSNEQFF.

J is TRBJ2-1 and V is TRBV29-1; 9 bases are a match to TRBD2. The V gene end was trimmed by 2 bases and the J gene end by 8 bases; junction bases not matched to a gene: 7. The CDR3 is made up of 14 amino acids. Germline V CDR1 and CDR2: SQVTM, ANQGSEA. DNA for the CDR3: TGCAGCGTTGAATTAGTAGCGGGAGTTGATGAGCAGTTCTTC. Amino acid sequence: CSVELVAGVDEQFF.

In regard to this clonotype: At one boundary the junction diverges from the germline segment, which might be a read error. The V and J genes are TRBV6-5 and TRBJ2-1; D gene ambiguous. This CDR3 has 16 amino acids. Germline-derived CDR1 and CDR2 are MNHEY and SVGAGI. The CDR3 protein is CANSYELVSSYNEQFF. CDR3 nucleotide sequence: TGTGCCAACAGTTACGAACTTGTAAGCTCCTACAATGAGCAGTTCTTC.

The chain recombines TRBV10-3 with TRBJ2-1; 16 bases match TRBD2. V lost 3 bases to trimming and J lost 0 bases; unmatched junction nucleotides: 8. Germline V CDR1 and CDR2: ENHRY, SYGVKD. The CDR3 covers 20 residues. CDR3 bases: TGTGCCATCAGTGACCCGGGACTAGCGGGAGGGCCTCTCTCCTACAATGAGCAGTTCTTC. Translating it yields CAISDPGLAGGPLSYNEQFF.

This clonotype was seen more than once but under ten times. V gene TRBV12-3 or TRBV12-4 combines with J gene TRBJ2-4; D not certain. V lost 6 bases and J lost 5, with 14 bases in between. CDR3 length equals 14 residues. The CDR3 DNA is TGTGCCAGCAGCCCCGGACCTCAACAAAACATTCAGTACTTC. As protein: CASSPGPQQNIQYF.

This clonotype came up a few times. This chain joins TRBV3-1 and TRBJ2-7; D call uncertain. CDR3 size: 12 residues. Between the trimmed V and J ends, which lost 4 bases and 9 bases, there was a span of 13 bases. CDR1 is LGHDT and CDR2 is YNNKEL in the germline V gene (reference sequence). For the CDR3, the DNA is TGTGCCAGCAGCCCGCGTCCGCGTCGGCAGTACGTC. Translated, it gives CASSPRPRRQYV.

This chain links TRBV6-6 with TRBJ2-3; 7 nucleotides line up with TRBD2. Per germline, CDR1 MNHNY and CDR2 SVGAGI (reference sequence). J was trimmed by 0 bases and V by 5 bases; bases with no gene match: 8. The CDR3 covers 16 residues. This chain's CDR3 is CASSTLGGSSTDTQYF. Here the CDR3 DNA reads TGTGCCAGCAGTACTCTGGGGGGGAGTAGCACAGATACGCAGTATTTT.

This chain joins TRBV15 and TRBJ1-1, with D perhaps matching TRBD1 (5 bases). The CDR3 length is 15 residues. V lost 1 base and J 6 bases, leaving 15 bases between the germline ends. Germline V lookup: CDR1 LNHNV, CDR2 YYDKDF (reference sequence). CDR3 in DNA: TGTGCCACCAGCAGAGCTGTGGGGGTAGTTGCTGAAGCTTTCTTT. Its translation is CATSRAVGVVAEAFF.

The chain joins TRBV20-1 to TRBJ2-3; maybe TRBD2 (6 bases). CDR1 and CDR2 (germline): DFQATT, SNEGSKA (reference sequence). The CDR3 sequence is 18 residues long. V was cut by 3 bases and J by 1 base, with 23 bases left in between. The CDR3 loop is CSASLAGITLTRTDTQYF. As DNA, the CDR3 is TGCAGTGCTAGCTTGGCGGGAATAACACTTACACGCACAGATACGCAGTATTTT.

CDR3 DNA sequence: TGTGCCGTCGGGTACCGGCAGGGCCTCTTCCAATACGTC. Translating gives CAVGYRQGLFQYV. The chain uses TRBV21-1 and TRBJ2-7; the tabulated D call, TRBD2, remains unverified against the DNA. TRBV21-1 is reported as a pseudogene. CDR3 length: 13 amino acids.

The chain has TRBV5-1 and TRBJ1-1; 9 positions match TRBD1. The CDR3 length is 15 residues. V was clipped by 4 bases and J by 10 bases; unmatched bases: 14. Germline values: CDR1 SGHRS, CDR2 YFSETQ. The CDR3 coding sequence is TGCGCCAGCAGCGGCGAAGGGACAGGGACGGCTGGAGCTTTCTTT. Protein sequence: CASSGEGTGTAGAFF.

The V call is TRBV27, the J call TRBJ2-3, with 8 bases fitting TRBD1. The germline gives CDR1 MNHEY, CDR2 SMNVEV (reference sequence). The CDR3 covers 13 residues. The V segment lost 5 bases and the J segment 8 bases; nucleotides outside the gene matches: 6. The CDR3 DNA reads TGTGCCAGCAGTCCCGCAGGGGGCCCTACGCAGTATTTT. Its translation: CASSPAGGPTQYF.

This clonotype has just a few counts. For the CDR3, the DNA is TGTGCCAGCACAGACACAGGGGATGAGCAGTTCTTC. Protein: CASTDTGDEQFF. The chain carries TRBV6-2 or TRBV6-3 and TRBJ2-1; TRBD1 matches 7 bases. The germline V gene encodes CDR1 MNHEY and CDR2 SVGEGT. The junction had 5 bases not matched to a gene; V was cut back by 7 bases and J by 8 bases. CDR3 length: 12 amino acids.

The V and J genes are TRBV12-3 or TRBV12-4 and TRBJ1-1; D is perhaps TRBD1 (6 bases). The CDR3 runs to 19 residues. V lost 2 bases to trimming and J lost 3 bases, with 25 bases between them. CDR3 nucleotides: TGTGCCAGCAGTTTATTGGGGGGCGGCAGCCGATCGAAGGACACTGAAGCTTTCTTT. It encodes CASSLLGGGSRSKDTEAFF.

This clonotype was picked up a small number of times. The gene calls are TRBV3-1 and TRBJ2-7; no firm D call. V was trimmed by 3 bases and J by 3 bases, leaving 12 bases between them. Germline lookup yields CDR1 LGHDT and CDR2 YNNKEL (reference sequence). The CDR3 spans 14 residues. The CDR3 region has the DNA TGTGCCAGCAGCCAGGGGTGGGCTAACTACGAGCAGTACTTC. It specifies CASSQGWANYEQYF.

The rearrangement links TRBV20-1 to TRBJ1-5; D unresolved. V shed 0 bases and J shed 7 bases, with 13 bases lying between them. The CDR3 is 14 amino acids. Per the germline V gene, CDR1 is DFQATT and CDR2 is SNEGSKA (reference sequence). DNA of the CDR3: TGCAGTGCTAGAGATCCGGAAGGTCACCAGCCCCAGCATTTT. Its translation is CSARDPEGHQPQHF.

CDR3 coding DNA: TGTGCCACCAGTGATTCTACCCGGGAGCGGGACATTCAGTACTTC. Its translation: CATSDSTRERDIQYF. V usage is TRBV24-1 and J usage is TRBJ2-4; TRBD2 is a possible D gene (6 bases). In germline, CDR1 is KGHDR, CDR2 SFDVKD. V was pared by 2 bases and J by 8 bases, with 15 bases between. The CDR3 runs 15 residues.

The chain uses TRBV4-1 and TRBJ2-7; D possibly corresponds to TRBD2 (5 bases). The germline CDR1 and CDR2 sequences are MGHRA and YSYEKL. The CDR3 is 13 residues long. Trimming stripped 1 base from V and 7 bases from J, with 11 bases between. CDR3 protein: CASSQVGGREQYV. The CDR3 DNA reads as TGCGCCAGCAGCCAAGTCGGAGGTAGGGAGCAGTACGTC.

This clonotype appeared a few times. DNA of the CDR3: TGTGCCACAGGGGACGGGTTACGCCCAGATACGCAGTATTTT. It yields the protein CATGDGLRPDTQYF. The rearrangement uses TRBV28 and TRBJ2-3, with TRBD1 as a possible D gene (6 bases). Trimming took 10 bases from V and 4 from J, leaving 18 bases between them. The CDR3 consists of 14 residues. CDR1 MDHEN and CDR2 SYDVKM come from the germline V gene.